This T cell receptor beta chain was identified in a study of beta chain features in type 1 diabetes. Findings of the study overall: Among all four CD4+ subsets, Type 1 diabetes patients had TCRB CDR3s that were moderately but significantly shorter.

The sample holds a few counts of this clone. Its cognate antigen is unknown. In germline, CDR1 is SEHNR, CDR2 FQNEAQ (reference sequence). This CDR3 spans 15 amino acids. With V trimmed by 4 bases and J by 2 bases, 7 bases remained unmatched. The entirety of the isolated RNA underwent reverse transcription, so expressed TCRB transcripts were sequenced. Assay used: immunoSEQ multiplex PCR; TCRdb lists only in-frame clones, some missing. The sample has about 390,000 clones, 8.5% to 10% seen once. This receptor was taken from a man under 40 with type 1 diabetes. The chain joins TRBV7-9 to TRBJ1-1; 7 nucleotides line up with TRBD1. The sample comprised central memory CD4+ T cells from blood. The CDR3 DNA is TGTGCCAGCAGCTCTAGGGCAGGGGGAAACACTGAAGCTTTCTTT. Amino acids: CASSSRAGGNTEAFF.